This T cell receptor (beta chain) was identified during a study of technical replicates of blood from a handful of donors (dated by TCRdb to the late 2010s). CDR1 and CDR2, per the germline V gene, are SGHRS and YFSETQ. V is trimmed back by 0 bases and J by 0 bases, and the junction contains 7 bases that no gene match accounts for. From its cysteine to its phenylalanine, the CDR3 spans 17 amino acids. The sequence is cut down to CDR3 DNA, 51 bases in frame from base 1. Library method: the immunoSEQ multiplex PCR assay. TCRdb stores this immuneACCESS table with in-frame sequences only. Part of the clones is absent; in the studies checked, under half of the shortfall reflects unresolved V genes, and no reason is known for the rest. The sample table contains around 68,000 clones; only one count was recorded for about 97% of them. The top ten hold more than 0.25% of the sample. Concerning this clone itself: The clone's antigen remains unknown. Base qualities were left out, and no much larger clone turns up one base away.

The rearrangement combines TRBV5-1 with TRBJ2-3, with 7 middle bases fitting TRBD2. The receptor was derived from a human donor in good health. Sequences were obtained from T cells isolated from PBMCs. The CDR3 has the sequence CASSLETAGASTDTQYF. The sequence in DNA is TGCGCCAGCAGCTTGGAAACGGCGGGAGCCAGCACAGATACGCAGTATTTT.